One sample yielded the 10 T cell receptor beta chains listed below, sequenced in a study of cytomegalovirus exposure and HLA in healthy donors. PCR was performed using 60 Vbeta and 13 Jbeta primers. The assay was immunoSEQ multiplex PCR, and TCRdb's table has in-frame clones only and misses some. This table holds 75,000 to 100,000 clones, around three quarters found once. Sequencing input: PBMCs. Receptors were obtained from a man aged 25 to 40 in good health and CMV-seronegative.

The V call is TRBV19, the J call TRBJ1-1; 9 nucleotides align to TRBD1. V dropped 6 bases and J dropped 2; count of bases not matched to a gene: 7. The germline V gene encodes CDR1 LNHDA and CDR2 SQIVND (reference sequence). The CDR3 consists of 15 residues. The CDR3 sequence: CASSSGTGKNTEAFF. CDR3 in DNA: TGTGCCAGTAGCTCCGGGACAGGGAAAAACACTGAAGCTTTCTTT.

This clone appeared a few times. The chain recombines TRBV6-5 with TRBJ2-1, with 9 bases lining up with TRBD2. V was pared by 2 bases and J by 15 bases, with 8 bases of the junction left unmatched. The CDR3 consists of 13 residues. Germline CDR1 reads MNHEY; CDR2 reads SVGAGI. DNA of the CDR3: TGTGCCAGCAGTTACGAAGGTCTTAGCGGGAGGTTCTTC. Translated: CASSYEGLSGRFF.

The CDR3: CASSYTGYNQPQHF. CDR3 in DNA: TGTGCCAGCAGTTATACAGGGTATAATCAGCCCCAGCATTTT. The chain employs TRBV6-5 and TRBJ1-5; D is perhaps TRBD1 (6 bases). The CDR3 is made up of 14 amino acids. The V end was cut by 3 bases, the J end by 4 bases, with 10 bases between. The germline gives CDR1 MNHEY, CDR2 SVGAGI.

V and J are TRBV7-3 and TRBJ1-1; 7 positions agree with TRBD1. Germline lookup yields CDR1 SGHTA and CDR2 FQGTGA. Trimming removed 4 bases from V and 3 bases from J; junction bases left unmatched: 11. The CDR3 has 16 residues. As DNA, the CDR3 is TGTGCCAGCAGCTCACTCGACAGGGACCAAGACACTGAAGCTTTCTTT. The encoded protein is CASSSLDRDQDTEAFF.

Of note for this clone: One end of the junction is discordant with germline, which a read error may explain. V usage is TRBV27 and J usage is TRBJ1-1; weak D call: TRBD1 (6 bases). Germline V CDR1 and CDR2: MNHEY, SMNVEV (reference sequence). The CDR3 contains 13 residues. CDR3 DNA: TGTGCCAGCAGTTTATCCGGCTCAGGGGCTGGGCTCTTT. This gives the protein CASSLSGSGAGLF.

V and J are TRBV5-4 and TRBJ2-7; D unresolved. V was trimmed by 3 bases and J by 4 bases, leaving 14 bases between them. This CDR3 has 14 amino acids. CDR1 and CDR2 from the germline V gene are SGHNT and YYREEE (reference sequence). The CDR3 protein is CASSSGPQPYEQYF. The CDR3 DNA reads TGTGCCAGCAGCTCGGGTCCTCAACCTTACGAGCAGTACTTC. Together with reference TRBV5-4 and TRBJ2-7, the CDR3 gives the full variable domain: ETGVTQSPTHLIKTRGQQVTLRCSSQSGHNTVSWYQQALGQGPQFIFQYYREEENGRGNFPPRFSGLQFPNYSSELNVNALELDDSALYLCASSSGPQPYEQYFGPGTRLTVT.

The J gene is TRBJ2-7, the V gene TRBV7-9; 10 nucleotides line up with TRBD1. Germline loops: CDR1 SEHNR, CDR2 FQNEAQ (reference sequence). The CDR3 has 15 residues. The V gene end was trimmed by 5 bases and the J gene end by 4 bases; junction bases not matched to a gene: 8. CDR3 nucleotide sequence: TGTGCCAGCAGCCATCTAGACAGGGGGCTGTACGAGCAGTACTTC. The encoded protein is CASSHLDRGLYEQYF.

This sequence joins TRBV19 and TRBJ1-4; TRBD1 aligns across 7 bases. The ends lost 5 bases at V and 0 bases at J; junction bases unmatched: 3. CDR1 is LNHDA and CDR2 is SQIVND in the germline V gene (reference sequence). The CDR3 spans 15 residues. The CDR3 DNA sequence: TGTGCCAGTAGTCCTCAGGGGGCAACTAATGAAAAACTGTTTTTT. It is translated as CASSPQGATNEKLFF.

In its sample, this clone was seen a few times. CDR3 in DNA: TGCGCCAGCAGCCAAGCCTCCAGGAATCAGCCCCAGCATTTT. Amino acids: CASSQASRNQPQHF. This chain links TRBV4-1 with TRBJ1-5; D gene unclear. Germline values: CDR1 MGHRA, CDR2 YSYEKL. CDR3 length equals 14 residues. V lost 1 base and J 4 bases, leaving 8 bases between the germline ends.

The gene calls are TRBV6-5 and TRBJ2-2, with 7 bases lining up with TRBD1. Germline V gives CDR1 MNHEY, CDR2 SVGAGI. V gave up 4 bases and J gave up 6 bases; unmatched junction bases: 11. The CDR3 runs 16 residues. CDR3 amino acids: CASSFQTGAGSGELFF. The CDR3 DNA reads TGTGCCAGCAGTTTTCAAACAGGGGCTGGGTCCGGGGAGCTGTTTTTT.